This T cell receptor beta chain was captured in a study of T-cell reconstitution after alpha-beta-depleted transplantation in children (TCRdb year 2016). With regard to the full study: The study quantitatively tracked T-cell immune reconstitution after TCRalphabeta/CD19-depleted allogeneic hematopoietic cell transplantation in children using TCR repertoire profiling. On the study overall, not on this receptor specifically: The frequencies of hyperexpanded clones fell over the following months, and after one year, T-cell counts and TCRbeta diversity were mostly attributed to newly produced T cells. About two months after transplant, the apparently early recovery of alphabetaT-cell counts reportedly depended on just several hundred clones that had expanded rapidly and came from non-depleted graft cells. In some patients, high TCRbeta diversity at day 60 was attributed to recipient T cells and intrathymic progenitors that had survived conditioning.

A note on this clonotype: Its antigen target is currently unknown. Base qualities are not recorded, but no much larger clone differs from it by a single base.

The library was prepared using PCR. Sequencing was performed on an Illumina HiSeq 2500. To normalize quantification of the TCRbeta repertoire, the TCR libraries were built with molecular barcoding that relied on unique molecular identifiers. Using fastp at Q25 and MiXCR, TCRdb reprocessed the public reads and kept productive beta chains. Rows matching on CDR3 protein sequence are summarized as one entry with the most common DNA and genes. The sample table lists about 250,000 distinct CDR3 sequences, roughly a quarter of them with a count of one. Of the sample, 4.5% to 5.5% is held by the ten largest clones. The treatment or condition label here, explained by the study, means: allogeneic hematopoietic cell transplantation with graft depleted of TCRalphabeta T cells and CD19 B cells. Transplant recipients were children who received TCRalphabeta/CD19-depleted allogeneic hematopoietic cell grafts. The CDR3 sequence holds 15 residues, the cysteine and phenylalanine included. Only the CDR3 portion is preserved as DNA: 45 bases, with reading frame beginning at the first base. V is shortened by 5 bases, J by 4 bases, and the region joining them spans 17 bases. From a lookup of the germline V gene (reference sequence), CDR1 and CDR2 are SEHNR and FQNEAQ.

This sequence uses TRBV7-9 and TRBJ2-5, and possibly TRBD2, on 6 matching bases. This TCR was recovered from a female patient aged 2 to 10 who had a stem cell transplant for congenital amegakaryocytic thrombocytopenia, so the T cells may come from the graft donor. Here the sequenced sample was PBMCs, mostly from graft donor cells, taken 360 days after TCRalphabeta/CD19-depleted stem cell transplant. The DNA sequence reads TGTGCCAGCAGCGGGTTTAGCGGAGTAGGAGAGACCCAGTACTTC. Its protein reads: CASSGFSGVGETQYF.